Described below is a single T cell receptor beta chain sequence and its context. In the study's own analysis: Estimation of nucleated cell counts relied on the amplification of reference gene primers. Data came from immunoSEQ multiplex PCR; TCRdb stores just in-frame clones and leaves some out. That table is the source of V, J and clone size, and D and trimming were worked out from the DNA. The sample has 130,000 to 150,000 clones, approximately 80% seen once. V lost 0 bases and J lost 2, with 7 bases in between. This CDR3 spans 14 amino acids. The germline gives CDR1 SGHAT, CDR2 FQNNGV. The data belong to a study of blood T cell repertoires in COVID-19. Whole-study context: Both acute and convalescent COVID-19 samples were obtained from the United States, Italy and Spain. T cells, B-cell-depleted T cells, or PBMCs supplied cDNA or gDNA.

The clonotype originates from a woman in her thirties or forties with active or convalescent COVID-19. Sequenced: peripheral blood. The rearrangement joins TRBV11-2 to TRBJ1-2; D call uncertain. CDR3 nucleotides: TGTGCCAGCAGCTTAGAGGGCATCAACTATGGCTACACCTTC. Encoded protein: CASSLEGINYGYTF.